These T cell receptor beta chains were read from a single sample in a study of blood T cell repertoires in COVID-19. Data came from immunoSEQ multiplex PCR; TCRdb stores just in-frame clones and leaves some out. The sample has 300,000 to 400,000 clones; around 87% are singletons. The material sequenced was peripheral blood. These receptor sequences come from a human donor in a cohort sampled during active COVID-19. CDR3s leave out the opening cysteine and the closing phenylalanine or tryptophan. A D gene is named only where the DNA matches it firmly.

d_gene	j_gene	v_gene	CDR3aa
TRBD1	TRBJ1-6	TRBV6-5	ASSRGSGNSPLH
TRBD2	TRBJ2-7	TRBV28	ASSLLAGGLEQY
NA	TRBJ2-1	TRBV30	AWIGLTSPREQF
NA	TRBJ2-1	TRBV6-2/TRBV6-3	ASSPTPFEQF
NA	TRBJ1-6	TRBV6-2/TRBV6-3	ASSYSTHFTLH
TRBD2	TRBJ2-3	TRBV11-3	ASSRGQLAVPSTDTQY
NA	TRBJ1-1	TRBV19	ASSIGGRAEAF
TRBD2	TRBJ2-5	TRBV5-1	ASSTSGTQETQY
NA	TRBJ1-3	TRBV4-2	ASSQDPRENTIY
NA	TRBJ1-1	TRBV7-2	ASSLAQVAEAF
NA	TRBJ2-3	TRBV3-1/TRBV3-2	ASSQDLAGVPTDTQY
NA	TRBJ2-5	TRBV11-2	ASSLDIGGRGETQY
NA	TRBJ2-7	TRBV2	ASSGPPREYEQY
NA	TRBJ1-2	TRBV19	ASSITGPYGYT
TRBD1	TRBJ1-6	TRBV27	ASSLQGARSYNSPLH
NA	TRBJ2-5	TRBV10-2	ASSESGGVGETQY